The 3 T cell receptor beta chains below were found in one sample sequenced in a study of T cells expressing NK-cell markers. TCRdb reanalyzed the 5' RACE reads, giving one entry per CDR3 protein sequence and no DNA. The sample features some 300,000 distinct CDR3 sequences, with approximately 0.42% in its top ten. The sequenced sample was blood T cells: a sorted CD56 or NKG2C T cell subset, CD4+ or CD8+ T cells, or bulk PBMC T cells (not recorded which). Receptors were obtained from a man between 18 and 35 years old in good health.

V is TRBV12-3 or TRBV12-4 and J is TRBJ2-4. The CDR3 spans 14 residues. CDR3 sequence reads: CASSLDREGDIQYF.

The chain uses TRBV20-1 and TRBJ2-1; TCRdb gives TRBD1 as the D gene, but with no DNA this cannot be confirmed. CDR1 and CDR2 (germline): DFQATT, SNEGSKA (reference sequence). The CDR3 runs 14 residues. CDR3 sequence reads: CSARPPDRDNEQFF.

The chain's CDR3 is CSALTSGRDNEQFF. The gene calls are TRBV20-1 and TRBJ2-1; TCRdb returns TRBD2, unconfirmable since there is no DNA. Germline V lookup: CDR1 DFQATT, CDR2 SNEGSKA (reference sequence). The length of the CDR3 is 14 residues.